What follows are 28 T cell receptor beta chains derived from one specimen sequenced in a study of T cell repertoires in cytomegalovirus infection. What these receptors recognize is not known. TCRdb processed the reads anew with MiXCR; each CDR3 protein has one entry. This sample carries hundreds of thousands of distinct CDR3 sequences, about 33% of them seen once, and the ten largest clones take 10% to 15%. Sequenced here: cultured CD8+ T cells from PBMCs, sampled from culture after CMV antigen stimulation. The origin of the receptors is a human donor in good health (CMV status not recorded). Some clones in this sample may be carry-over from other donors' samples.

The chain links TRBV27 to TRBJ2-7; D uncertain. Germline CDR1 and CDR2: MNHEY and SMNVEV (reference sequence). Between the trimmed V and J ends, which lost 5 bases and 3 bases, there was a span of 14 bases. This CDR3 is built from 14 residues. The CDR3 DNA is TGTGCCAGCAGTCGAACCGCCAAAGGCTACGAGCAGTACTTC. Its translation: CASSRTAKGYEQYF.

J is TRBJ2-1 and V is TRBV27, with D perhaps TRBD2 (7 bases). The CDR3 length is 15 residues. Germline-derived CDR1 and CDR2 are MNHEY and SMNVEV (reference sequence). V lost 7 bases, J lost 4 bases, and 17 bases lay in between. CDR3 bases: TGTGCCAGCATGGGGGGGGCCTATACTTACAATGAGCAGTTCTTC. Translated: CASMGGAYTYNEQFF.

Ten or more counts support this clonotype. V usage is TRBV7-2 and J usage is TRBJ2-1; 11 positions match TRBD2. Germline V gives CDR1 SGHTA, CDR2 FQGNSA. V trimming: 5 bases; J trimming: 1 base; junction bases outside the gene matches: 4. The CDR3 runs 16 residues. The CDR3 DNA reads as TGTGCCAGCAGCCCCAGACTAGCGGGATCCTACAATGAGCAGTTCTTC. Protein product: CASSPRLAGSYNEQFF.

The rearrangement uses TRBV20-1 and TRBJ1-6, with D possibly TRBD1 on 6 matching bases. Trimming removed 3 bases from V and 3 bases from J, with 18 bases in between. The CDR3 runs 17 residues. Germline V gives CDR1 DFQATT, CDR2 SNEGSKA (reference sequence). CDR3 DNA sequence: TGCAGTGCTAGCCCGGGACAAGGTCTTCTCTATAATTCACCCCTCCACTTT. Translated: CSASPGQGLLYNSPLHF.

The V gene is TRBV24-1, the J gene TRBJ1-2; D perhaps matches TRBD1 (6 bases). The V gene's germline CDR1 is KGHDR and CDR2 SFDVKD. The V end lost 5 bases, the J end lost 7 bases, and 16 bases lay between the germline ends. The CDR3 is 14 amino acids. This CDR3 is CATSGGDMDRGYTF. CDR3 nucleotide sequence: TGTGCCACCAGTGGTGGGGACATGGATCGTGGCTACACCTTC.

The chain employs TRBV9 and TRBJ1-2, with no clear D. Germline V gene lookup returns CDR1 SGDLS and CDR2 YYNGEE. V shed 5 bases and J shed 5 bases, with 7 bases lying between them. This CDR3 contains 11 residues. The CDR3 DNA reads TGTGCCAGCAGGGATGAATATGGCTACACCTTC. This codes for CASRDEYGYTF.

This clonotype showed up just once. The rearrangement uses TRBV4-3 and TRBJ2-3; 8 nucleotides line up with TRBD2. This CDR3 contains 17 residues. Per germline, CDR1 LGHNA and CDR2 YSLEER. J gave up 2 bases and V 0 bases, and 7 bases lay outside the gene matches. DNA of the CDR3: TGCGCCAGCAGCCAAGATCCGGCGGGGGGAATCACAGATACGCAGTATTTT. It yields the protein CASSQDPAGGITDTQYF.

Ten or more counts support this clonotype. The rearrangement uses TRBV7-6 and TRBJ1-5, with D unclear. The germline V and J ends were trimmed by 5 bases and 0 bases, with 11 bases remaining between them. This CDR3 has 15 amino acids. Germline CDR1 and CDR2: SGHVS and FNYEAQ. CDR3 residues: CASSPWEGSNQPQHF. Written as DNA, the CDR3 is TGTGCCAGCAGCCCCTGGGAAGGTAGCAATCAGCCCCAGCATTTT.

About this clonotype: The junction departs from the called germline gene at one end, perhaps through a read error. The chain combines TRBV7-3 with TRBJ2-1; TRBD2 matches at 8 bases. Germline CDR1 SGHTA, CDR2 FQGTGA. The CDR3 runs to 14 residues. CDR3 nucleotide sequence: TGTGCCAACAGCACCGGGGGGGGCTACAATGAGCAGTTCTTC. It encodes CANSTGGGYNEQFF.

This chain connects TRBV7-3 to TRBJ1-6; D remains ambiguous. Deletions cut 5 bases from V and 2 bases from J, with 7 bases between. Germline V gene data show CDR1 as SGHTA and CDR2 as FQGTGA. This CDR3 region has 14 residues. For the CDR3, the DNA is TGTGCCAGCAGCCCCAGGCCCTATAATTCACCCCTCCACTTT. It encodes CASSPRPYNSPLHF.

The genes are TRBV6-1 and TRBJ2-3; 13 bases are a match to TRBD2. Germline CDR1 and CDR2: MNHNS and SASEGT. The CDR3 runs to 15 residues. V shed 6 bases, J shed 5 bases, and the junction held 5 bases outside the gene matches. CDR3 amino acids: CASRLLAGGGDTQYF. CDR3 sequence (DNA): TGTGCCAGCAGGCTACTAGCGGGGGGGGGAGATACGCAGTATTTT.

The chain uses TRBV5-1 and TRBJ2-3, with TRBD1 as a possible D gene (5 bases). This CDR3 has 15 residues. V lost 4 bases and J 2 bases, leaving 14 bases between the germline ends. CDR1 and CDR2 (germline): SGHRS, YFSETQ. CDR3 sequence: CASSKTVVITDTQYF. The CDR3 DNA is TGCGCCAGCAGCAAGACAGTCGTCATCACAGATACGCAGTATTTT. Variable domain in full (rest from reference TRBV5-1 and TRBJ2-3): KAGVTQTPRYLIKTRGQQVTLSCSPISGHRSVSWYQQTPGQGLQFLFEYFSETQRNKGNFPGRFSGRQFSNSRSEMNVSTLELGDSALYLCASSKTVVITDTQYFGPGTRLTVL.

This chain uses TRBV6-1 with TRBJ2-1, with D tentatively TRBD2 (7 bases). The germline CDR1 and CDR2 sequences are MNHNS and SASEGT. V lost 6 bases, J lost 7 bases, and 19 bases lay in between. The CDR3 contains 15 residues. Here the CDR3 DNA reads TGTGCCAGCAGCCTCTTAGGGGGGGCCTTTAATGAGCAGTTCTTC. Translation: CASSLLGGAFNEQFF.

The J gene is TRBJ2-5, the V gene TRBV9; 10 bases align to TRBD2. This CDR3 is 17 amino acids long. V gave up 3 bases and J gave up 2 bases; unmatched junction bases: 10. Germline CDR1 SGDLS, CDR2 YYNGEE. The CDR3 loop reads CASSASVAGGPQETQYF. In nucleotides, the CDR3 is TGTGCCAGCAGCGCCTCCGTAGCGGGGGGCCCACAAGAGACCCAGTACTTC. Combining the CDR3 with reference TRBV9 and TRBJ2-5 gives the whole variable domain DSGVTQTPKHLITATGQRVTLRCSPRSGDLSVYWYQQSLDQGLQFLIQYYNGEERAKGNILERFSAQQFPDLHSELNLSSLELGDSALYFCASSASVAGGPQETQYFGPGTRLLVL.

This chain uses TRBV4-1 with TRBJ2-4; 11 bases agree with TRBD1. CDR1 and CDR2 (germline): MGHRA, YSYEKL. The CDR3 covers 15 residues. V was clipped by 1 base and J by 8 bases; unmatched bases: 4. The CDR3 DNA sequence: TGCGCCAGCAGCCAAGCGGGGACAGGGGGTTACATTCAGTACTTC. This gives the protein CASSQAGTGGYIQYF.

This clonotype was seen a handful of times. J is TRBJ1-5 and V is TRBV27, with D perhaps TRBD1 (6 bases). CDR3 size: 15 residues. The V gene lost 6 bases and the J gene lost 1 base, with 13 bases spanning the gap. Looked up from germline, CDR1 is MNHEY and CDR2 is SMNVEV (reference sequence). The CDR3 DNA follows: TGTGCCAGCAGGGTTGGGGGGCGCAGCAATCAGCCCCAGCATTTT. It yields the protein CASRVGGRSNQPQHF.

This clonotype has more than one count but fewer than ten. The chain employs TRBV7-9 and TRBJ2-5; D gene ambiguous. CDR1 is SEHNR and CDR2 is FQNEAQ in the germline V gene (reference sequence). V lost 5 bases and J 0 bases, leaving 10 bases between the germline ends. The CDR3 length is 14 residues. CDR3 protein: CASSPTWYQETQYF. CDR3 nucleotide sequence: TGTGCCAGCAGCCCGACATGGTACCAAGAGACCCAGTACTTC.

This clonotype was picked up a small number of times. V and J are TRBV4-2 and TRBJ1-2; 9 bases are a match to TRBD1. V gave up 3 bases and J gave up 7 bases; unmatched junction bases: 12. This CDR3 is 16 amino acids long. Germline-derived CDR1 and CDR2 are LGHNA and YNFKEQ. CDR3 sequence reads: CASSQAINRDRAGYTF. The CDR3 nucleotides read TGTGCCAGCAGCCAGGCTATTAACCGGGACAGGGCTGGCTACACCTTC.

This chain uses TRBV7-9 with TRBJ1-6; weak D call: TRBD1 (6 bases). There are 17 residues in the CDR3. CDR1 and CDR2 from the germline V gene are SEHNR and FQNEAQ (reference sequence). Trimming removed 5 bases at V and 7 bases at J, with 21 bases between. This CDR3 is CASSTDRGGQKNSPLHF. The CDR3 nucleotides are TGTGCCAGCAGCACGGATAGAGGGGGACAAAAAAATTCACCCCTCCACTTT. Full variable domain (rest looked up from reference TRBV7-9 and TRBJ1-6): DTGVSQNPRHKITKRGQNVTFRCDPISEHNRLYWYRQTLGQGPEFLTYFQNEAQLEKSRLLSDRFSAERPKGSFSTLEIQRTEQGDSAMYLCASSTDRGGQKNSPLHFGNGTRLTVT.

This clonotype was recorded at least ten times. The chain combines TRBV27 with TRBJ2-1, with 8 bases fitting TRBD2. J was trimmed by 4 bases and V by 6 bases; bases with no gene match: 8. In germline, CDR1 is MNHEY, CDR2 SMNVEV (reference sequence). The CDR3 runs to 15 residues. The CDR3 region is CASSLRGGLYNEQFF. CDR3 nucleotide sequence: TGTGCCAGCAGCTTACGCGGGGGGCTATACAATGAGCAGTTCTTC.

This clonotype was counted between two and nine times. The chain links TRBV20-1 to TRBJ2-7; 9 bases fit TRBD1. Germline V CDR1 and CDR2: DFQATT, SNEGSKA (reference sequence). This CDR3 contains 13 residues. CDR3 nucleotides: TGCAGCCCCACAGGGGGCGAGTCCTACGAGCAGTACGTC. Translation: CSPTGGESYEQYV.

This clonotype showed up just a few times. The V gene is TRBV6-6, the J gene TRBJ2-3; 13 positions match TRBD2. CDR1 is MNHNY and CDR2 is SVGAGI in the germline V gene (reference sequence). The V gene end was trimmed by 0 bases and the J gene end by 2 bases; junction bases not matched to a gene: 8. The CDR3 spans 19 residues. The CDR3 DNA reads TGTGCCAGCAGTTACTCAAGACTAGCGGGGGGAAGGGTCACAGATACGCAGTATTTT. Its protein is CASSYSRLAGGRVTDTQYF.

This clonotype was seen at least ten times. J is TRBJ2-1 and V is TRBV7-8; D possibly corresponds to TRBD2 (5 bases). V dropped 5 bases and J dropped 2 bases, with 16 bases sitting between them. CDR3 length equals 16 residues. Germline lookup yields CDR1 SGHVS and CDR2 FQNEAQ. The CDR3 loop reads CASSLRGTGPYNEQFF. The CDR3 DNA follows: TGTGCCAGCAGCCTACGGGGTACCGGGCCCTACAATGAGCAGTTCTTC.

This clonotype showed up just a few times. DNA of the CDR3: TGTGCCAGCAGGCGGGGACGGAGCTCCTATAATTCACCCCTCCACTTT. Protein: CASRRGRSSYNSPLHF. V gene TRBV12-3 or TRBV12-4 combines with J gene TRBJ1-6; D is perhaps TRBD1 (5 bases). Trimming took off 6 bases at V and 0 bases at J, with 12 bases between the two ends. The CDR3 extends over 16 amino acids.

CDR3 protein: CASSSGLFTGELFF. DNA for the CDR3: TGTGCCAGCAGCTCGGGACTTTTCACCGGGGAGCTGTTTTTT. The chain couples TRBV7-6 to TRBJ2-2, with a tentative D call TRBD2 (6 bases). Between the trimmed V and J ends, which lost 4 bases and 4 bases, there was a span of 10 bases. The CDR3 extends over 14 amino acids. The germline V gene has CDR1 SGHVS and CDR2 FNYEAQ.

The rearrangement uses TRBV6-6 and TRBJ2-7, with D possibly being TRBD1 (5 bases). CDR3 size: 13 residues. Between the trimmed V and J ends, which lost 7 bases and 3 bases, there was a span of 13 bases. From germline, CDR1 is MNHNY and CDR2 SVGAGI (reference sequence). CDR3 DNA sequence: TGTGCCAGCAATACAGGCCCCCTCTACGAGCAGTACTTC. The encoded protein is CASNTGPLYEQYF.

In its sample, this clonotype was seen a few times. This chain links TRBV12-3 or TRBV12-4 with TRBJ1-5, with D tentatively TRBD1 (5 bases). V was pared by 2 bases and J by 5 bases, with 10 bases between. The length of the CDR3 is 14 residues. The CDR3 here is CASSLQGHHQPQHF. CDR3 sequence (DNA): TGTGCCAGCAGTTTACAGGGCCACCATCAGCCCCAGCATTTT.

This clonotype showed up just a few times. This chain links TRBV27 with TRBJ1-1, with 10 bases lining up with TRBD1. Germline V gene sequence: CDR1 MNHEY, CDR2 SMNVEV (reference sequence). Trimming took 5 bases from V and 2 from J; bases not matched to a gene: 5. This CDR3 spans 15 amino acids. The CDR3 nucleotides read TGTGCCAGCAGTGCCAGGACAGGGGGTAACACTGAAGCTTTCTTT. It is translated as CASSARTGGNTEAFF.